A selection of T cell receptor beta chains follows, all from one sample in a study of T cell responses to AZD1222 COVID-19 vaccine. Clones were read by immunoSEQ multiplex PCR, and TCRdb kept only the in-frame ones, dropping some. The sample consists of 140,000 to 150,000 clones, around 94% of them appearing once. Here the sequenced sample was peripheral blood, taken after recovery from COVID-19. The receptors derive from an adult who had recovered from COVID-19. Each CDR3 is given with its conserved first and last residue. D genes are given only for firm matches. Size is omitted from some rows. Given values are once, few, many or a class for expanded clones.

CASSFGQGYNEQFF	TGTGCCAGCAGCTTCGGACAGGGCTACAATGAGCAGTTCTTC	-	TRBV9	TRBD1	TRBJ2-1
CASSQGLAGSDTQYF	TGCGCCAGCAGCCAGGGACTAGCGGGTTCAGATACGCAGTATTTT	-	TRBV5-1	TRBD2	TRBJ2-3
CASSQAGTMNTGELFF	TGTGCCAGCAGCCAAGCCGGGACTATGAACACCGGGGAGCTGTTTTTT	-	TRBV3-1/TRBV3-2	TRBD2	TRBJ2-2
CASSLVRLAGVWNEQFF	TGTGCCAGCAGCTTAGTCCGACTAGCGGGAGTGTGGAATGAGCAGTTCTTC	-	TRBV7-8	TRBD2	TRBJ2-1
CAWSVVNSGSATDTQYF	TGTGCCTGGAGTGTAGTAAATTCGGGGAGCGCCACAGATACGCAGTATTTT	once	TRBV30	-	TRBJ2-3
CASSLGGPRGNEQYF	TGTGCCAGCAGCTTAGGGGGACCGCGTGGGAACGAGCAGTACTTC	-	TRBV7-2	-	TRBJ2-7
CAISEQGQQYEQYF	TGTGCCATCAGTGAACAGGGGCAACAATACGAGCAGTACTTC	-	TRBV10-3	TRBD1	TRBJ2-7
CASSDRDRVTGNTIYF	TGTGCCAGCAGTGACCGGGACAGGGTTACTGGAAACACCATATATTTT	-	TRBV25-1	TRBD1	TRBJ1-3
CASSLVQGTYEQYF	TGCGCCAGCAGCTTGGTACAGGGCACCTACGAGCAGTACTTC	once	TRBV5-1	-	TRBJ2-7
CASSYGGRTGELFF	TGTGCCAGCAGTTACGGCGGGAGGACCGGGGAGCTGTTTTTT	-	TRBV6-5	TRBD2	TRBJ2-2
CAWSGGTRTQPQHF	TGTGCCTGGAGTGGAGGGACAAGAACTCAGCCCCAGCATTTT	-	TRBV30	-	TRBJ1-5
CASSIALAGFGTGELFF	TGTGCCAGTAGTATCGCGCTAGCGGGATTCGGCACCGGGGAGCTGTTTTTT	-	TRBV19	TRBD2	TRBJ2-2
CASSPSPGNSYNSPLHF	TGTGCCAGCAGCCCTAGCCCAGGGAACTCCTATAATTCACCCCTCCACTTT	-	TRBV27	-	TRBJ1-6
CASLAVPSYGYTF	TGTGCCAGCCTGGCCGTGCCCTCCTATGGCTACACCTTC	-	TRBV6-5	-	TRBJ1-2
CASSEKQGKNQPQHF	TGTGCCAGCAGTGAAAAACAGGGGAAGAACCAGCCCCAGCATTTT	-	TRBV2	TRBD1	TRBJ1-5
CASRAGATEAFF	TGTGCCAGCAGAGCGGGGGCCACTGAAGCTTTCTTT	few	TRBV28	-	TRBJ1-1
CARSITGGKLYEQYF	TGTGCCAGAAGTATAACAGGGGGAAAGCTGTACGAGCAGTACTTC	-	TRBV2	TRBD1	TRBJ2-7
CASSLRTSGQETQYF	TGTGCCAGCAGCCTTAGGACTAGCGGCCAAGAGACCCAGTACTTC	-	TRBV3-1/TRBV3-2	TRBD2	TRBJ2-5
CASRNSLNTEAFF	TGTGCCAGCAGAAACAGCTTAAACACTGAAGCTTTCTTT	once	TRBV6-5	-	TRBJ1-1
CATSRRDTAYGYTF	TGTGCCACCAGCAGAAGGGACACAGCCTATGGCTACACCTTC	-	TRBV15	-	TRBJ1-2
CASSWTQETQYF	TGTGCCAGCAGCTGGACTCAAGAGACCCAGTACTTC	-	TRBV5-4	-	TRBJ2-5
CASSETGQNQPQHF	TGTGCCAGCAGTGAAACAGGGCAGAACCAGCCCCAGCATTTT	-	TRBV27	-	TRBJ1-5
CASSLPAGTGELFF	TGTGCCAGCAGCTTACCGGCGGGCACCGGGGAGCTGTTTTTT	-	TRBV7-3	-	TRBJ2-2
CASSPRTGYEQPQHF	TGTGCCAGCAGTCCTCGGACAGGGTACGAACAGCCCCAGCATTTT	-	TRBV2	TRBD1	TRBJ1-5
CASSPTGYSYEQYF	TGTGCCAGTAGTCCTACGGGTTACTCCTACGAGCAGTACTTC	-	TRBV19	-	TRBJ2-7
CASSHDRAWGNTIYF	TGTGCCAGCAGTCACGACAGGGCCTGGGGAAACACCATATATTTT	-	TRBV28	TRBD1	TRBJ1-3
CASSIEGGANTGELFF	TGTGCCAGTAGTATAGAAGGGGGCGCGAACACCGGGGAGCTGTTTTTT	-	TRBV19	TRBD1	TRBJ2-2
CASKDTVFVDTQYF	TGTGCCAGCAAGGACACGGTATTCGTAGATACGCAGTATTTT	-	TRBV6-5	-	TRBJ2-3
CASSPGGWQNSLYGYTF	TGTGCCAGCAGCCCGGGGGGGTGGCAGAATTCACTCTATGGCTACACCTTC	-	TRBV28	-	TRBJ1-2
CAIRTDRDGGNTIYF	TGTGCCATCAGGACTGACAGGGATGGGGGAAACACCATATATTTT	-	TRBV10-3	TRBD1	TRBJ1-3
CASSLVAGASSKGSPLHF	TGCGCCAGCAGCTTGGTGGCAGGGGCAAGCTCTAAAGGTTCACCCCTCCACTTT	-	TRBV5-1	-	TRBJ1-6
CAIINRRDAAVLF	TGTGCCATCATCAACAGGAGGGACGCGGCAGTACTATTC	-	TRBV10-3	-	TRBJ2-7
CASSFGQAAEPQHF	TGTGCCAGCAGCTTCGGACAGGCGGCGGAGCCCCAGCATTTT	once	TRBV5-6	TRBD1	TRBJ1-5
CASSLRAEQYF	TGCGCCAGCAGCTTGAGGGCCGAGCAGTACTTC	-	TRBV5-1	-	TRBJ2-7
CASSYGGRSEGNQPQHF	TGTGCCAGCAGTTACGGCGGAAGATCGGAGGGCAATCAGCCCCAGCATTTT	few	TRBV6-7	-	TRBJ1-5
CASSAQGYEQYF	TGTGCCAGCAGTGCTCAGGGCTACGAGCAGTACTTC	-	TRBV6-2/TRBV6-3	-	TRBJ2-7
CASSTNLDSEQFF	TGTGCCAGCAGCACCAATCTAGACAGTGAGCAGTTCTTC	-	TRBV7-3	-	TRBJ2-1